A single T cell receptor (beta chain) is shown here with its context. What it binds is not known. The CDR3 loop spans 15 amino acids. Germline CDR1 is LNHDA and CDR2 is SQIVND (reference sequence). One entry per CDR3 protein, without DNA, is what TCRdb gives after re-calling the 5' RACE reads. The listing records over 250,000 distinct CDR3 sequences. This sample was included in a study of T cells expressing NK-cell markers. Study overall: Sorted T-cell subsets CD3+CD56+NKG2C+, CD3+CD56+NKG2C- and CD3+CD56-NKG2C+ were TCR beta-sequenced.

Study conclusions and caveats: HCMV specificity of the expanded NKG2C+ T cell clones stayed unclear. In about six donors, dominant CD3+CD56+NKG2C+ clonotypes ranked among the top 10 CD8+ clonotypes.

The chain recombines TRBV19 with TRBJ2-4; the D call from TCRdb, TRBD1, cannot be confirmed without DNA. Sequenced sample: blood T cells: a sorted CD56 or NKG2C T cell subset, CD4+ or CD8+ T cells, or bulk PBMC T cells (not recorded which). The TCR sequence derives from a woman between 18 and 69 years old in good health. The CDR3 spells CASSITGSGKNIQYF.